The clone carrying this TCR beta chain was detected many times. Whole blood was used without fractionation, so all unsorted peripheral T cells were included. cDNA was made from 400 to 500 ng RNA using alpha and beta constant primers. Alpha and beta chain libraries were made separately by chain-specific third strand synthesis with multiplexing indices. One entry per CDR3 protein results from TCRdb running MiXCR on the 5' RACE reads. The sample carries some 20,000 distinct CDR3 sequences, around 8.3% recorded once. This record belongs to a study of HIV-infected patients and healthy controls. Germline CDR1 and CDR2: SGHRS and YFSETQ. The CDR3 contains 15 residues. V lost 0 bases, J lost 4 bases, and 6 bases stayed unmatched.

Specimen: blood. The V and J genes are TRBV5-1 and TRBJ2-5; 7 bases align to TRBD2. The TCR sequence derives from an adult in good health. This chain's CDR3 is CASSLEGGRGETQYF. The DNA for the CDR3 is TGCGCCAGCAGCTTGGAAGGCGGGAGAGGAGAGACCCAGTACTTC.